This T cell receptor beta chain comes out of a study of blood T cells in healthy people across ages. Findings and limits, study-wide: Higher diversity and more naive CD4+ cells were features of long-lived donors, compared to aged donors.

The trim removed 6 bases at V and 9 bases at J, leaving 7 bases unmatched. The CDR3 loop spans 15 amino acids. The germline V gene encodes CDR1 SNHLY and CDR2 FYNNEI. Through a sample-barcoded 5' primer and a J-beta primer mix, a second PCR was run for 7 to 11 cycles. TCRdb itself ran the 5' RACE reads through MiXCR, one entry per CDR3 protein. The sample lists about 970,000 distinct CDR3 sequences, approximately 50% occurring once. Concerning this clonotype itself: Its target is not known.

The genes are TRBV2 and TRBJ2-1; TRBD2 matches 14 bases. This receptor was taken from a woman aged 55-69 years in good health. Sequenced sample: blood. CDR3 in DNA: TGTGCCAGCAGCCGACTAGCGGGAGGGGGAAGTGAGCAGTTCTTC. This sequence encodes CASSRLAGGGSEQFF.